This passage covers 2 T cell receptor beta chains from one sample sequenced in a study of shared clonotypes between healthy human individuals. Terminally differentiated effector memory CD45RA+ cells were excluded by CCR7 positive selection of CD45RO-negative cells. Clones were sequenced by immunoSEQ multiplex PCR, and TCRdb holds only the in-frame ones, with some missing. The sample has fewer than 700,000 clones; roughly 95% are singletons. The source material was naive CD8+ T cells sorted from blood. The receptor set was obtained from a woman between 25 and 40 years old in good health.

The rearrangement uses TRBV6-1 and TRBJ2-7; 8 bases align to TRBD1. Looked up from germline, CDR1 is MNHNS and CDR2 is SASEGT. This CDR3 spans 14 amino acids. V shed 6 bases, J shed 6 bases, and the junction held 10 bases outside the gene matches. The CDR3 spells CASSTSGGMFEQYF. The DNA for the CDR3 is TGTGCCAGCAGCACATCAGGGGGCATGTTCGAGCAGTACTTC.

This chain connects TRBV14 to TRBJ1-1; D possibly corresponds to TRBD1 (5 bases). Germline V gene sequence: CDR1 SGHDN, CDR2 FVKESK. The CDR3 is made up of 14 amino acids. Trimming took 0 bases from V and 4 from J, leaving 9 bases between them. DNA of the CDR3: TGTGCCAGCAGCCAAGAACAGGCAGTCACTGAAGCTTTCTTT. Its protein is CASSQEQAVTEAFF.